This T cell receptor (beta chain) was profiled in a study of blood T cell repertoires in COVID-19. Overall study: The samples span acute and convalescent COVID-19 from the United States, Italy and Spain. PBMCs, B-cell-depleted T cells, or T cells provided the cDNA or gDNA that made up the material.

Methods used by the authors: From reference gene primer amplification, estimates of nucleated cell counts were derived. Profiled with immunoSEQ multiplex PCR; TCRdb holds only in-frame clones, not every one. V, J and clone size were drawn from that table, and D and trimming were deduced from the DNA. In the table there are over 350,000 clones, roughly nine tenths of which are singletons. Allocation to cohorts depended on clinical history reported by the participants. The material sequenced was PBMCs or T cells enriched from blood (not recorded which). This clonotype was obtained from a woman younger than 35 with acute COVID-19.

The CDR3 nucleotides are TGTGCCACGAGGACAGGGGGTCAGCCCCAGCATTTT. This gives the protein CATRTGGQPQHF. This chain joins TRBV19 and TRBJ1-5; TRBD1 agrees at 10 bases. Trimming took 10 bases from V and 6 from J; bases not matched to a gene: 3. Germline CDR1 and CDR2: LNHDA and SQIVND (reference sequence). This CDR3 is 12 amino acids long.